This record looks at one T cell receptor (beta chain) sequence and its context. Its antigen is currently unknown. These data come from a study of Graves' ophthalmopathy and Graves' hyperthyroidism. Ophthalmopathy in the donors was of moderate-to-severe activity, with CAS ≥3, NOSPECS ≥4 and duration under 3 months. Other autoimmune diseases, uncontrolled infections, pregnancy or lactation ruled patients out of participation. From fresh peripheral blood, about 10 ml in volume, the PBMCs were obtained. The TCR beta CDR3 regions underwent amplification from RNA transcripts. Following a first-round RT-PCR that used HTBI primers, a second-round multiplex PCR was carried out. Each CDR3 protein is one row after TCRdb ran MiXCR on the multiplex PCR reads. The sample records some 240,000 distinct CDR3 sequences, approximately 42% being singletons. Germline CDR1 reads ENHRY; CDR2 reads SYGVKD. The V end was cut by 3 bases, the J end by 7 bases, with 12 bases between. This CDR3 has 13 amino acids.

General study results and limits: In blood appeared most of the expanded thyroid clonotypes whose frequency exceeded 0.001.

Sequencing was carried out using peripheral blood. The receptor's source is an adult man with Graves' ophthalmopathy. The chain links TRBV10-3 to TRBJ1-2, with unresolved D. The DNA for the CDR3 is TGTGCCATCAGTGACCCGGGGTCGGGTGGCTACACCTTC. The encoded protein is CAISDPGSGGYTF.